This T cell receptor beta chain was captured by sequencing in a study of CD8 T cells in Susac syndrome. Reverse transcription used roughly 0.45 to 1 ug RNA and random hexamers. MiXCR, applied by TCRdb to the immunoSEQ multiplex PCR reads, yields one record per CDR3 protein. This repertoire shows about 130,000 distinct CDR3 sequences, around 96% found once; its top ten account for more than 0.09%. FACS was used to enrich TEMRA cells, whereas the CD8+ and CD4+ T cells were obtained by negative isolation. The CDR3 length is 14 residues. V lost 8 bases to trimming and J lost 0 bases; unmatched junction nucleotides: 5. Germline CDR1 ENHRY, CDR2 SYGVKD.

This clonotype originated in a human donor in good health. The source material was CD4+ T cells from PBMCs. This chain joins TRBV10-3 and TRBJ2-5; 8 bases map to TRBD2. The CDR3 loop is CAIDTSGHQETQYF. CDR3 bases: TGTGCCATCGATACTAGCGGACACCAAGAGACCCAGTACTTC.